The T cell receptor beta chain under discussion was sequenced for a study of T cells after yellow fever vaccination. General study results and limits: The booster response re-showed most primary clones: over 95% CD4, almost 90% CD8. It was a weaker secondary response, yet one that peaked faster, at day 5 versus 15.

The germline V gene has CDR1 DFQATT and CDR2 SNEGSKA (reference sequence). This CDR3 has 13 residues. Trimming stripped 4 bases from V and 2 bases from J, with 8 bases between. The TCR cDNA carried a universal primer site and UMIs from 5'RACE template switching. TCRdb used MiXCR to reprocess the 5' RACE reads, holding one entry per CDR3 protein. The sample records 300,000 to 350,000 distinct CDR3 sequences, approximately 4.3% being singletons. This clonotype occurred many times. Its antigen is not known. The chain links TRBV20-1 to TRBJ2-2; D gene unclear. The sequences come from PBMCs, collected 15 days after the yellow fever booster vaccination. The receptor's source is a man between 18 and 29 years old who received the YFV17D yellow fever vaccine. DNA for the CDR3: TGCAGTGCTATACCCCTTAACACCGGGGAGCTGTTTTTT. Translated: CSAIPLNTGELFF.